This T cell receptor (beta chain) appears in the sequencing data of a study of cytomegalovirus exposure and HLA in healthy donors. The CDR3 runs 15 residues. V was clipped by 6 bases and J by 3 bases, with 17 bases between them. From germline, CDR1 is LGHNT and CDR2 FRNRAP. General study points: Among TCR beta chains, those listed as cytomegalovirus-associated numbered over 150. TCR beta V- and J-gene trimming, according to a later analysis, was linked to a missense DCLRE1C variant.

Concerning this clone itself: The antigen is undetermined.

PCR used 60 Vbeta primers and 13 Jbeta primers. TCRdb's copy holds only in-frame clones and misses some; the assay was immunoSEQ multiplex PCR. The sample contains about 200,000 clones, 75% to 90% of which appear only once. This chain links TRBV12-5 with TRBJ1-1, with TRBD1 as a possible D gene (6 bases). This sequence was found in a woman between 40 and 50 years old in good health and CMV-seronegative. The material sequenced was PBMCs. The CDR3 DNA sequence: TGTGCTAGTGGACCGCCATCAGGGGCTCACACTGAAGCTTTCTTT. Protein sequence: CASGPPSGAHTEAFF. Full variable domain (rest looked up from reference TRBV12-5 and TRBJ1-1): DARVTQTPRHKVTEMGQEVTMRCQPILGHNTVFWYRQTMMQGLELLAYFRNRAPLDDSGMPKDRFSAEMPDATLATLKIQPSEPRDSAVYFCASGPPSGAHTEAFFGQGTRLTVV.